A selection of T cell receptor beta chains follows, all from one sample in a study of blood T cell repertoires in COVID-19. Assay: immunoSEQ multiplex PCR; the TCRdb copy retains only in-frame clones and omits some. The sample holds 250,000 to 300,000 clones, approximately 91% seen once. The sample was PBMCs or T cells enriched from blood (not recorded which). All receptors come from a woman in her 40s with acute COVID-19. The CDR3 runs from the conserved cysteine through the conserved F or W. The D gene is left open where the match is weak. Clone size appears in some rows only: once, few, many, or a class for an expanded clone.

DNA	CDR3	size	D	V	J
TGTGCCAGCAGTTCCCGAGAGGGTGAGCAGTTCTTC	CASSSREGEQFF	.	.	TRBV12-3/TRBV12-4	TRBJ2-1
TGTGCCAGCAGCCAAGGTTGGGGCCTTAATGAAAAACTGTTTTTT	CASSQGWGLNEKLFF	.	.	TRBV3-1/TRBV3-2	TRBJ1-4
TGTGCCAGCAGCTTTGTTGGTGGCTTCTCTGGAAACACCATATATTTT	CASSFVGGFSGNTIYF	.	.	TRBV11-2	TRBJ1-3
TGTGCCAGCCAGGACTTTGCGGGAGTGTCTGGGGAGCTGTTTTTT	CASQDFAGVSGELFF	.	TRBD2	TRBV11-3	TRBJ2-2
TGTGCCAGCAGCCAAGGCCAGGGTGATCAGCCCCAGCATTTT	CASSQGQGDQPQHF	.	.	TRBV4-2	TRBJ1-5
TGTGCCAGCAGCTTATGGTCAGGTTCTAGCAATCAGCCCCAGCATTTT	CASSLWSGSSNQPQHF	.	.	TRBV7-2	TRBJ1-5
TGTGCCAGCAGTTACGCAGGGGCGAGGGGAGAGCAGTACTTC	CASSYAGARGEQYF	.	.	TRBV6-5	TRBJ2-7
TGTGCCAGCAGTTCACAGGGATTCGCTGAAGCTTTCTTT	CASSSQGFAEAFF	.	.	TRBV27	TRBJ1-1
TGTGCCAGCAGCCAAGATCAGAGGGACAGGCTTTACTTC	CASSQDQRDRLYF	.	TRBD1	TRBV4-2	TRBJ2-7
TGTGCCAGCAGCCAGGGCTATGAGACTAGCGGGAGGAGGTTTTCGGGCGATGAGCAGTTCTTC	CASSQGYETSGRRFSGDEQFF	few	TRBD2	TRBV4-2	TRBJ2-1